This passage covers 28 T cell receptor beta chains from one sample sequenced in a study of blood T cell repertoires in COVID-19 (dated by TCRdb to the early 2020s). The library was prepared using the immunoSEQ multiplex PCR assay. Entries here come from immuneACCESS through TCRdb and include only in-frame sequences with V and J called. Some clones fail to appear in such tables; in the studies checked, an unresolved V gene covers under half of the shortfall, and the cause of the remainder is unknown. The sample contains about 180,000 clones, approximately 87% of them found a single time. The top ten hold roughly 20% of the sample. Sequencing was carried out using peripheral blood. The receptors come from an older man with active or convalescent COVID-19.

The CDR3 nucleotides read TGTGCCAGTAGCCAGACCGGGACAGGGCGGAACTTGCTTTACGAGCAGTACTTC. Residues: CASSQTGTGRNLLYEQYF. This chain uses TRBV19 with TRBJ2-7; 9 bases are a match to TRBD1. CDR3 length equals 18 residues. J was trimmed by 4 bases and V by 6 bases; bases with no gene match: 19. The germline CDR1 and CDR2 sequences are LNHDA and SQIVND (reference sequence). Looking up the rest from reference TRBV19 and TRBJ2-7 gives the full variable domain: DGGITQSPKYLFRKEGQNVTLSCEQNLNHDAMYWYRQDPGQGLRLIYYSQIVNDFQKGDIAEGYSVSREKKESFPLTVTSAQKNPTAFYLCASSQTGTGRNLLYEQYFGPGTRLTVT.

This chain joins TRBV18 and TRBJ1-3; D gene ambiguous. V lost 4 bases and J 0 bases, leaving 13 bases between the germline ends. The CDR3 length is 16 residues. The germline gives CDR1 KGHSH, CDR2 LQKENI. The CDR3 coding sequence is TGTGCCAGCTCACGAACCGACGGAGGCTCTGGAAACACCATATATTTT. Its protein product is CASSRTDGGSGNTIYF.

The rearrangement joins TRBV19 to TRBJ2-2; the D gene is possibly TRBD1 (5 bases). The CDR3 is made up of 14 amino acids. CDR1 LNHDA and CDR2 SQIVND come from the germline V gene (reference sequence). Trimming removed 9 bases from V and 5 bases from J, with 16 bases in between. The chain's CDR3 is CASATRAPTGELFF. CDR3 nucleotide sequence: TGTGCCAGCGCCACCAGGGCCCCTACCGGGGAGCTGTTTTTT.

The gene calls are TRBV28 and TRBJ1-4; a weak D match, TRBD1 (6 bases). Germline loops: CDR1 MDHEN, CDR2 SYDVKM. V lost 6 bases and J lost 0, with 11 bases in between. The CDR3 is 15 residues long. CDR3 DNA sequence: TGTGCCAGCAGCCCCTGGACAGCAACTAATGAAAAACTGTTTTTT. Amino acid sequence: CASSPWTATNEKLFF. The full variable domain, its missing parts supplied by reference TRBV28 and TRBJ1-4, is DVKVTQSSRYLVKRTGEKVFLECVQDMDHENMFWYRQDPGLGLRLIYFSYDVKMKEKGDIPEGYSVSREKKERFSLILESASTNQTSMYLCASSPWTATNEKLFFGSGTQLSVL.

The gene calls are TRBV2 and TRBJ2-1; 9 positions match TRBD2. Trimming at V came to 10 bases and at J to 1 base, leaving 8 bases not matched to a gene. The germline V gene encodes CDR1 SNHLY and CDR2 FYNNEI. This CDR3 comprises 15 residues. CDR3 in DNA: TGTGCCAATTCTCGAAGCGGGGGGTCCTACAATGAGCAGTTCTTC. Its translation: CANSRSGGSYNEQFF.

The genes are TRBV28 and TRBJ2-2; 8 nucleotides align to TRBD1. The CDR3 runs 14 residues. Per the germline V gene, CDR1 is MDHEN and CDR2 is SYDVKM. V shed 7 bases and J 6 bases; nucleotides not matched to a gene: 7. CDR3 protein: CASTRTGRAGELFF. Here the CDR3 DNA reads TGTGCCAGCACAAGGACAGGGCGAGCCGGGGAGCTGTTTTTT.

This clone was seen a single time. This rearrangement joins TRBV7-2 to TRBJ2-3; D remains ambiguous. Germline values: CDR1 SGHTA, CDR2 FQGNSA. V was pared by 5 bases and J by 10 bases, with 10 bases between. The CDR3 length is 11 residues. The CDR3 region is CASSPLEAQYF. The CDR3 nucleotides are TGTGCCAGCAGCCCCCTAGAAGCGCAGTATTTT. The full variable domain, with the rest looked up from reference TRBV7-2 and TRBJ2-3, is GAGVSQSPSNKVTEKGKDVELRCDPISGHTALYWYRQSLGQGLEFLIYFQGNSAPDKSGLPSDRFSAERTGGSVSTLTIQRTQQEDSAVYLCASSPLEAQYFGPGTRLTVL.

In this sample, this clone turned up once. The chain combines TRBV6-2 or TRBV6-3 with TRBJ2-7, with 7 positions matching TRBD2. Germline-derived CDR1 and CDR2 are MNHEY and SVGEGT. Germline trimming cut 0 bases from V and 4 bases from J; bases unmatched to any gene: 9. The CDR3 runs 16 residues. In nucleotides, the CDR3 is TGTGCCAGCAGTTACTCGACTGGGAGGGGTTTGTACGAGCAGTACTTC. This encodes CASSYSTGRGLYEQYF.

This clone came up a few times. The chain is built from TRBV5-4 and TRBJ2-5; a possible D gene is TRBD1 (5 bases). There are 13 residues in the CDR3. Germline V gene sequence: CDR1 SGHNT, CDR2 YYREEE (reference sequence). The V gene lost 4 bases and the J gene lost 2 bases, with 9 bases spanning the gap. This CDR3 is CASSGGAQETQYF. The CDR3 region has the DNA TGTGCCAGCAGCGGTGGGGCACAAGAGACCCAGTACTTC.

This clone came up a few times. The rearrangement links TRBV14 to TRBJ1-6; 7 bases map to TRBD1. The CDR3 loop spans 15 amino acids. CDR1 SGHDN and CDR2 FVKESK come from the germline V gene. V lost 6 bases, J lost 6 bases, and 8 bases stayed unmatched. The CDR3 coding sequence is TGTGCCAGCAGTCTACGGGACAGCACTAATTCACCCCTCCACTTT. This translates into CASSLRDSTNSPLHF. The variable domain in full, completed from reference TRBV14 and TRBJ1-6, reads EAGVTQFPSHSVIEKGQTVTLRCDPISGHDNLYWYRRVMGKEIKFLLHFVKESKQDESGMPNNRFLAERTGGTYSTLKVQPAELEDSGVYFCASSLRDSTNSPLHFGNGTRLTVT.

In its sample, this clone was seen once. The chain uses TRBV5-1 and TRBJ2-1; 16 bases line up with TRBD2. CDR3 length: 20 amino acids. The junction had 13 bases not matched to a gene; V was cut back by 3 bases and J by 4 bases. CDR1 and CDR2 from the germline V gene are SGHRS and YFSETQ. Written as DNA, the CDR3 is TGCGCCAGCAGCTCCGGGGGACTAGCGGGAGGGCCGAGTGGTTACAATGAGCAGTTCTTC. Its translation is CASSSGGLAGGPSGYNEQFF.

The chain links TRBV3-1 (or the pseudogene TRBV3-2) to TRBJ2-5; 8 nucleotides line up with TRBD1. The CDR3 is 13 residues long. After removal of 8 bases from V and 7 bases from J, the junction contained 9 bases not matched to a gene. Germline CDR1 and CDR2: LGHDT and YNNKEL (reference sequence). Here the CDR3 reads CASGGTGEGTQYF. The CDR3 coding sequence is TGTGCCAGCGGGGGGACAGGCGAGGGGACCCAGTACTTC.

The chain combines TRBV12-3 or TRBV12-4 with TRBJ2-3; no clear D. The CDR3 totals 11 residues. V gave up 6 bases and J gave up 5 bases, with 6 bases separating them. The CDR3 loop reads CASRVVDTQYF. The DNA for the CDR3 is TGTGCCAGCAGGGTAGTAGATACGCAGTATTTT.

The genes are TRBV7-9 and TRBJ1-2, with 10 nucleotides matching TRBD1. Germline V gives CDR1 SEHNR, CDR2 FQNEAQ (reference sequence). V lost 4 bases and J lost 4; bases outside the gene matches: 6. The CDR3 runs to 15 residues. CDR3: CASSSFDRGLYGYTF. The CDR3 DNA reads TGTGCCAGCAGCTCCTTCGACAGGGGGCTCTATGGCTACACCTTC.

The genes are TRBV5-8 and TRBJ2-3; 7 nucleotides align to TRBD1. The CDR3 spans 13 residues. Germline assignment: CDR1 SGHTS and CDR2 YDEGEE. With V trimmed by 0 bases and J by 14 bases, 9 bases remained unmatched. CDR3 nucleotide sequence: TGTGCCAGCAGCTTGGGTACAGGGGACGTTTGGTATTTT. Protein sequence: CASSLGTGDVWYF. The full variable domain, with the rest looked up from reference TRBV5-8 and TRBJ2-3, is EAGVTQSPTHLIKTRGQQATLRCSPISGHTSVYWYQQALGLGLQFLLWYDEGEERNRGNFPPRFSGRQFPNYSSELNVNALELEDSALYLCASSLGTGDVWYFGPGTRLTVL.

The chain has TRBV19 and TRBJ1-5; 8 bases align to TRBD1. Trimming took 6 bases from V and 0 from J; bases not matched to a gene: 4. The germline gives CDR1 LNHDA, CDR2 SQIVND (reference sequence). CDR3 length equals 15 residues. In DNA form, the CDR3 reads TGTGCCAGTAGAAGACAGGGGACTAGCAATCAGCCCCAGCATTTT. It translates to CASRRQGTSNQPQHF.

A note on this clone: The sample contains more than one DNA sequence encoding this CDR3. The J gene is TRBJ1-1, the V gene TRBV7-2; 7 nucleotides align to TRBD1. This CDR3 region has 13 residues. V shed 5 bases, J shed 2 bases, and the junction held 2 bases outside the gene matches. Per germline, CDR1 SGHTA and CDR2 FQGNSA. The CDR3 region is CASSRDRNTEAFF. The DNA of the CDR3 is TGTGCCAGCAGCAGGGACAGAAACACTGAAGCTTTCTTT.

The genes are TRBV15 and TRBJ1-2, with D possibly being TRBD1 (5 bases). CDR1 is LNHNV and CDR2 is YYDKDF in the germline V gene (reference sequence). The ends were cut back, 1 base at V and 7 bases at J, with 13 bases in the middle. The CDR3 is made up of 14 amino acids. The CDR3 protein is CATSRGGGGVGYTF. The CDR3 DNA reads TGTGCCACCAGCAGAGGTGGCGGGGGGGTTGGCTACACCTTC.

This clone was seen more than once but under ten times. In DNA, the CDR3 is TGTGCCAGCAGCCCACGGAGGGGTTCTGGAAACACCATATATTTT. This gives the protein CASSPRRGSGNTIYF. The rearrangement uses TRBV7-8 and TRBJ1-3, with D perhaps TRBD1 (5 bases). V gave up 5 bases and J gave up 1 base, with 12 bases separating them. This CDR3 region has 15 residues. Looked up from germline, CDR1 is SGHVS and CDR2 is FQNEAQ.

The rearrangement joins TRBV11-2 to TRBJ1-1, with TRBD1 matching 10 bases. J gave up 0 bases and V 1 base, and 5 bases lay outside the gene matches. Germline CDR1 and CDR2: SGHAT and FQNNGV. This CDR3 spans 17 amino acids. CDR3 residues: CASSLVGQGLMNTEAFF. The CDR3, as DNA: TGTGCCAGCAGCTTAGTGGGACAGGGGTTAATGAACACTGAAGCTTTCTTT. The full variable domain, completed using reference TRBV11-2 and TRBJ1-1, is EAGVAQSPRYKIIEKRQSVAFWCNPISGHATLYWYQQILGQGPKLLIQFQNNGVVDDSQLPKDRFSAERLKGVDSTLKIQPAKLEDSAVYLCASSLVGQGLMNTEAFFGQGTRLTVV.

CDR3 nucleotides: TGTGCCAGCAGGTCGACAGGGAGAAACACTGAAGCTTTCTTT. Translation: CASRSTGRNTEAFF. The rearrangement links TRBV6-5 to TRBJ1-1; TRBD1 matches at 7 bases. CDR3 size: 14 residues. Germline V CDR1 and CDR2: MNHEY, SVGAGI. V lost 6 bases, J lost 2 bases, and 6 bases stayed unmatched.

The genes are TRBV7-2 and TRBJ1-1; D is uncertain. Germline assignment: CDR1 SGHTA and CDR2 FQGNSA. V shed 6 bases and J shed 5 bases, with 10 bases lying between them. CDR3 length equals 12 residues. The CDR3 is CASRPKRTEAFF. CDR3 DNA sequence: TGTGCCAGCAGACCCAAGCGGACTGAAGCTTTCTTT.

The rearrangement joins TRBV3-1 (or the pseudogene TRBV3-2) to TRBJ1-3, with 7 bases that match TRBD1. The CDR3 spans 14 residues. V trimming: 6 bases; J trimming: 7 bases; junction bases outside the gene matches: 9. The germline CDR1 and CDR2 sequences are LGHDT and YNNKEL (reference sequence). DNA for the CDR3: TGTGCCAGCAGTTACCGACAGGGAAAGAACACCATATATTTT. It codes for CASSYRQGKNTIYF.

The CDR3, as DNA: TGTGCCAGCAAGACAGGGTTGAACACTGAAGCTTTCTTT. Its translation is CASKTGLNTEAFF. The chain combines TRBV27 with TRBJ1-1; TRBD1 matches 7 bases. The CDR3 consists of 13 residues. V lost 7 bases and J lost 0; bases outside the gene matches: 2. The germline V gene has CDR1 MNHEY and CDR2 SMNVEV (reference sequence).

The rearrangement links TRBV27 to TRBJ1-2, with 8 bases that match TRBD1. The V segment lost 5 bases and the J segment 5 bases; nucleotides outside the gene matches: 4. Germline V gene sequence: CDR1 MNHEY, CDR2 SMNVEV (reference sequence). This CDR3 has 13 residues. The CDR3, as DNA: TGTGCCAGCAGTCCTACAGGGGGGTATGGCTACACCTTC. Amino acids: CASSPTGGYGYTF.

The chain couples TRBV3-1 (or the pseudogene TRBV3-2) to TRBJ1-4; no clear D. From germline, CDR1 is LGHDT and CDR2 YNNKEL (reference sequence). Trimming took off 1 base at V and 7 bases at J, with 10 bases between the two ends. The CDR3 totals 14 residues. CDR3 loop: CASSQAQRVEKLFF. Here the CDR3 DNA reads TGTGCCAGCAGCCAAGCCCAGCGCGTTGAAAAACTGTTTTTT.

This chain links TRBV3-1 (or the pseudogene TRBV3-2) with TRBJ2-3; D is possibly TRBD1 (5 bases). The CDR3 length is 14 residues. V lost 3 bases and J lost 0, with 7 bases in between. Germline CDR1 LGHDT, CDR2 YNNKEL (reference sequence). CDR3 DNA sequence: TGTGCCAGCAGCCAGGCAGGGAGCACAGATACGCAGTATTTT. Its protein product is CASSQAGSTDTQYF.

The rearrangement links TRBV28 to TRBJ1-2, with D possibly TRBD1 on 5 matching bases. Germline V gene lookup returns CDR1 MDHEN and CDR2 SYDVKM. Trimming cost V 6 bases and J 2 bases, with 16 bases left between them. The CDR3 extends over 15 amino acids. This CDR3 reads CASSSDRAGNYGYTF. The CDR3 nucleotides are TGTGCCAGCAGCTCAGATCGGGCAGGGAACTATGGCTACACCTTC.